This record looks at one T cell receptor (beta chain) sequence and its context. TRAV- and TRBV-specific primers, spanning alpha and beta chains, primed first-strand cDNA. A roughly 22-cycle PCR with a constant-region primer and V-primer adapter amplified TCRs. TCRdb re-derived calls from the reads in MiXCR, one entry per CDR3 protein. Here the sample spans tens of thousands of distinct CDR3 sequences, 20% to 25% being singletons. In germline, CDR1 is MDHEN, CDR2 SYDVKM. The J segment lost 7 bases and the V segment lost 4 bases, leaving 10 bases of the junction unmatched. The CDR3 is 16 amino acids. This entry belongs to a study of low-dose radiotherapy and immunotherapy resistance in tumors. Study-level information: Treatment of Cohort 1 consisted of 0.5 Gy per fraction every 2 weeks, adding up to 6.5 Gy. The regimen for patients comprised intravenous nivolumab 240 mg every two weeks plus intravenous ipilimumab 1 mg/kg every six weeks. From cycle 1 day 1, patients took oral aspirin 300 mg every day for four cycles.

Time point described: after trial treatment. Treatment denoted: LDRT plus nivolumab, ipilimumab, low-dose cyclophosphamide and aspirin (RACIN trial). This clonotype was sampled from a female donor with ovarian cancer. V is TRBV28 and J is TRBJ2-3; TRBD2 agrees at 11 bases. The starting material was PBMCs, obtained after low-dose radiotherapy plus immunotherapy. CDR3 DNA: TGTGCCAGCAGTTCCTCACTAGCGGGAGTTCTGAATACGCAGTATTTT. Translating gives CASSSSLAGVLNTQYF.